The T cell receptor (beta chain) under discussion was sequenced for a study of T cells in Graves' hyperthyroidism and ophthalmopathy. TCR beta CDR3 regions were amplified from RNA transcripts. The HTBI set primed first-round TCR CDR3 RT-PCR. TCRdb re-called the multiplex PCR reads through MiXCR, storing one row per CDR3 protein. The sample has roughly 350,000 distinct CDR3 sequences; roughly 13% are singletons. Trimming removed 1 base from V and 0 bases from J, with 6 bases in between. The CDR3 is 15 amino acids. CDR1 MGHRA and CDR2 YSYEKL come from the germline V gene. Uncontrolled infection, other autoimmune disease, pregnancy and lactation each barred patients from inclusion. Isolation of PBMCs was performed on 8.5 to 10 ml fresh peripheral blood. This clonotype was seen more than once but under ten times.

The TCR was taken from a woman in her thirties or forties with Graves' ophthalmopathy. The sequenced sample consisted of blood. The chain links TRBV4-1 to TRBJ1-4; D unclear. The CDR3 nucleotides are TGCGCCAGCAGCCAAGGACGAGCAACTAATGAAAAACTGTTTTTT. Encoded protein: CASSQGRATNEKLFF.